Listed below are T cell receptor beta chains from one sample, sequenced in a study of blood T cell repertoires in COVID-19. The repertoire was sequenced with immunoSEQ multiplex PCR; TCRdb's copy has only in-frame clones and lacks some. The sample lists around 70,000 clones, approximately 80% occurring once. The sequenced sample consisted of peripheral blood. The receptors originated from a woman of 80 years or more with active or convalescent COVID-19. CDR3s include the opening cysteine and the closing phenylalanine or tryptophan. A D gene is named only where the DNA matches it firmly. Some rows mark clone size as missing; the rest say once, few, many or name a class of expanded clone.

NA	TRBV7-2	TRBJ2-1	TRBD2	TGTGCCAGCAGCTTAGTAGTAACTAGCGGTTCCTACAATGAGCAGTTCTTC	CASSLVVTSGSYNEQFF
NA	TRBV25-1	TRBJ1-3	NA	TGTGCCAGAAAAAACCCGACAGTTTCTTCTGGAAACACCATATATTTT	CARKNPTVSSGNTIYF
once	TRBV6-5	TRBJ1-1	NA	TGTGCCAGCAGTTACGCCCGGTTTACTGAAGCTTTCTTT	CASSYARFTEAFF
NA	TRBV9	TRBJ1-2	TRBD1	TGTGCCAGCAGCAAACCACAGGGGGCGCACTATGGCTACACCTTC	CASSKPQGAHYGYTF
NA	TRBV5-4	TRBJ2-7	TRBD1	TGTGCCAGCAGCCCCGCGACAGGGTTGGACGAGCAGTACTTC	CASSPATGLDEQYF
NA	TRBV4-3	TRBJ1-4	NA	TGCGCCAGCAGCCATTCCACAGGCTCCCCAACTAATGAAAAACTGTTTTTT	CASSHSTGSPTNEKLFF
NA	TRBV3-1/TRBV3-2	TRBJ1-2	TRBD1	TGTGCCAGCAGCCAATGGGACAGGGTCGGTGGCTACACCTTC	CASSQWDRVGGYTF
NA	TRBV19	TRBJ1-2	TRBD1	TGTGCCAGTAGTATAAGCCCGACAGGGGCGAACTATGGCTACACCTTC	CASSISPTGANYGYTF
NA	TRBV6-2/TRBV6-3	TRBJ2-5	NA	TGTGCCAGCAGTTCCTATACTAGTGGAGAGACCCAGTACTTC	CASSSYTSGETQYF
NA	TRBV19	TRBJ2-1	TRBD2	TGTGCCAGTAGTTCATCTAGCGGGAGCAATGAGCAGTTCTTC	CASSSSSGSNEQFF
NA	TRBV24-1	TRBJ2-2	TRBD1	TGTGCCACCAGTGACCTCGGACAGGGCCCCGGGGAGCTGTTTTTT	CATSDLGQGPGELFF
NA	TRBV28	TRBJ1-3	TRBD1	TGTGCCAGCAGTTCATGGACAGGGAGCTCTGGAAACACCATATATTTT	CASSSWTGSSGNTIYF
once	TRBV4-3	TRBJ2-3	TRBD2	TGCGCCAGCAGCCAAGCCATGTCAGCGGGAGTCCCAGATACGCAGTATTTT	CASSQAMSAGVPDTQYF
once	TRBV5-1	TRBJ2-3	NA	TGCGCCAGCAGCTTAGCTACAGATACGCAGTATTTT	CASSLATDTQYF
NA	TRBV19	TRBJ2-1	TRBD2	TGTGCCAGTAGTATTAAGACTAGCGGGAGCAATGAGCAGTTCTTC	CASSIKTSGSNEQFF
NA	TRBV6-2/TRBV6-3	TRBJ1-5	NA	TGTGCCAGCAGTTACTCGCGAGGGGGTTACGGGAATAGCAATCAGCCCCAGCATTTT	CASSYSRGGYGNSNQPQHF
few	TRBV5-1	TRBJ2-5	TRBD1	TGCGCCAGCAGCTTGGGGGACAGGGGCCAAGAGACCCAGTACTTC	CASSLGDRGQETQYF
NA	TRBV7-9	TRBJ2-7	NA	TGTGCCAGCAGCCTTTACGGAGGGGCGGCCTACGAGCAGTACTTC	CASSLYGGAAYEQYF
NA	TRBV5-1	TRBJ2-1	TRBD1	TGCGCCAGCAGCATCTTACCGGACAGGTACAATGAGCAGTTCTTC	CASSILPDRYNEQFF
NA	TRBV13	TRBJ1-3	NA	TGTGCCAGCAGCTTATGGAGGTCAGGGGTCCCTTACAGCATATATTTT	CASSLWRSGVPYSIYF
few	TRBV2	TRBJ1-2	NA	TGTGCCAGCACCGTCGCTAACTATGGCTACACCTTC	CASTVANYGYTF
once	TRBV4-3	TRBJ2-3	TRBD2	TGCGCCAGCAGCCAAGTTAGCGGGGTGGGCACAGATACGCAGTATTTT	CASSQVSGVGTDTQYF
NA	TRBV3-1/TRBV3-2	TRBJ1-4	TRBD1	TGTGCCAGCAGCCTGGGACAGGGATCTTCCTTTGGTGAAAAACTGTTTTTT	CASSLGQGSSFGEKLFF
NA	TRBV27	TRBJ2-3	TRBD2	TGTGCCAGCAGTAGACAGCGGGGGGGCAGCACAGATACGCAGTATTTT	CASSRQRGGSTDTQYF
NA	TRBV13	TRBJ2-6	TRBD1	TGTGCCAGCACCTTACCCGGACAGGGTACTTCTGGGGCCAACGTCCTGACTTTC	CASTLPGQGTSGANVLTF
NA	TRBV5-1	TRBJ2-2	NA	TGCGCCAGCAGCCGGGGCCGGGACTTGAACACCGGGGAGCTGTTTTTT	CASSRGRDLNTGELFF
NA	TRBV11-3	TRBJ2-7	TRBD2	TGTGCCAGCAGCCCACGACTAGCGGGACCCATCTACGAGCAGTACTTC	CASSPRLAGPIYEQYF
once	TRBV5-1	TRBJ2-5	TRBD2	TGCGCCAGCAGCTCAGGACTAGCGGGGTACCAAGAGACCCAGTACTTC	CASSSGLAGYQETQYF
NA	TRBV18	TRBJ2-7	TRBD1	TGTGCCAGCTCACCCCGGACAGGGGCGAGCTACGAGCAGTACTTC	CASSPRTGASYEQYF
NA	TRBV28	TRBJ2-1	NA	TGTGCCAGCAGTTTCAGGGGCATAAACTACAATGAGCAGTTCTTC	CASSFRGINYNEQFF
NA	TRBV3-1/TRBV3-2	TRBJ2-5	TRBD2	TGTGCCAGCAGCCAAAGTCCTCCACGGAGCGGGGGGACACAAGAGACCCAGTACTTC	CASSQSPPRSGGTQETQYF
NA	TRBV6-5	TRBJ2-1	TRBD2	TGTGCCAGCAGTAGCGCTAGCGGGAGGAATGAGCAGTTCTTC	CASSSASGRNEQFF
NA	TRBV11-1	TRBJ2-7	NA	TGTGCCAGCAGCTCCCCCAATCAAGAGGGCTACGAGCAGTACTTC	CASSSPNQEGYEQYF
NA	TRBV29-1	TRBJ1-2	TRBD1	TGCAGCACCCAGGGGGACGGCTATGGCTACACCTTC	CSTQGDGYGYTF
NA	TRBV7-9	TRBJ2-3	TRBD1	TGTGCCAGCAGCCCAGGGACAGGGCTCCCGAACACAGATACGCAGTATTTT	CASSPGTGLPNTDTQYF
NA	TRBV27	TRBJ2-7	NA	TGTGCCAGCAGTTTAACTCAAACCTACGAGCAGTACTTC	CASSLTQTYEQYF
few	TRBV28	TRBJ1-2	TRBD1	TGTGCCAGCAGTGGGCTATTTGGCAGGGGGCTGTATGGCTACACCTTC	CASSGLFGRGLYGYTF
NA	TRBV7-2	TRBJ1-1	NA	TGTGCCAGCAGCTTAACAGAGAACACTGAAGCTTTCTTT	CASSLTENTEAFF
few	TRBV3-1/TRBV3-2	TRBJ2-7	TRBD2	TGTGCCAGCAGCGAGCCGGGACTAGCGGTCGAGCAGTACTTC	CASSEPGLAVEQYF
NA	TRBV20-1	TRBJ1-5	NA	TGCAGTGCTAGTATACAGCGACAGCACAATCAGCCCCAGCATTTT	CSASIQRQHNQPQHF
NA	TRBV18	TRBJ2-3	TRBD1	TGTGCCAGCTCACGTTCGACAGGGAGCACAGATACGCAGTATTTT	CASSRSTGSTDTQYF
NA	TRBV6-2/TRBV6-3	TRBJ2-5	NA	TGTGCCAGCAGTTACTCGCGGGGACCCCAAGAGACCCAGTACTTC	CASSYSRGPQETQYF
NA	TRBV6-5	TRBJ2-1	NA	TGTGCCAGCAGTTACACCCCGGGTACCCGCTACAATGAGCAGTTCTTC	CASSYTPGTRYNEQFF
once	TRBV7-2	TRBJ2-5	NA	TGTGCCAGCAGCCCTGTGACAAAGGAGACCCAGTACTTC	CASSPVTKETQYF
NA	TRBV2	TRBJ2-2	TRBD2	TGTGCCAGCAGTGCGACTAGCGGGAGAGACACCGGGGAGCTGTTTTTT	CASSATSGRDTGELFF
NA	TRBV9	TRBJ1-4	TRBD1	TGTGCCAGCAGCGAACAGGGGCGCCCTAATGAAAAACTGTTTTTT	CASSEQGRPNEKLFF
NA	TRBV10-3	TRBJ1-3	NA	TGTGCCATCAGTGCCCCCACAGGGCCCACGGGAAACACCATATATTTT	CAISAPTGPTGNTIYF
NA	TRBV11-3	TRBJ2-5	TRBD2	TGTGCCAGCAGCTTCGCTAGGACTAGCGGGGTTTACCAAGAGACCCAGTACTTC	CASSFARTSGVYQETQYF